The 10 T cell receptor beta chains in this list originate from one sample, sequenced in a study of T cells in women clearing cervical HPV infection. Assay used: immunoSEQ multiplex PCR; TCRdb lists only in-frame clones, some missing. The sample includes about 48,000 clones. The sequenced sample consisted of blood buffy coat. The receptors here all came from a woman between 18 and 69 years old with a cervical HPV16 infection that either progressed to CIN3+ or cleared (not recorded which).

To note about this clone: The read falls 3 residues short of the CDR3 end, and the missing part is taken from the germline J gene. The V call is TRBV7-2, the J call TRBJ2-5; the D gene is possibly TRBD1 (6 bases). V lost 5 bases and J lost 5, with 18 bases in between. Looked up from germline, CDR1 is SGHTA and CDR2 is FQGNSA. The CDR3 runs 15 residues. The CDR3 DNA, read in part, is TGTGCCAGCAGCCTCGTCTGGGGGCCGCGGGAGACC. Translated, it gives CASSLVWGPRET. The whole CDR3 is CASSLVWGPRETQYF.

To note about this clone: The CDR3 extends 3 residues past the end of the read, so its final part is completed from the germline J gene. The chain combines TRBV19 with TRBJ2-1; 12 bases map to TRBD2. Germline V gene sequence: CDR1 LNHDA, CDR2 SQIVND (reference sequence). J gave up 7 bases and V 6 bases, and 10 bases lay outside the gene matches. The CDR3 is 16 residues long. This CDR3 is CASRATSGGVGNEQFF. The sequenced part of the CDR3 DNA is TGTGCCAGTAGAGCGACTAGCGGGGGAGTAGGGAATGAG. The full variable domain, rest sourced from reference TRBV19 and TRBJ2-1, is DGGITQSPKYLFRKEGQNVTLSCEQNLNHDAMYWYRQDPGQGLRLIYYSQIVNDFQKGDIAEGYSVSREKKESFPLTVTSAQKNPTAFYLCASRATSGGVGNEQFFGPGTRLTVL.

Comments on this clone: The CDR3 end lies 3 residues beyond the end of the read and is filled in from the germline J gene. V and J are TRBV28 and TRBJ1-5; 7 positions agree with TRBD1. V gave up 6 bases and J gave up 6 bases; unmatched junction bases: 8. Per the germline V gene, CDR1 is MDHEN and CDR2 is SYDVKM. The CDR3 loop spans 14 amino acids. The CDR3: CASSPDREGQPQHF. CDR3 DNA, as far as it was read: TGTGCCAGCAGCCCAGACAGGGAAGGTCAGCCC.

In regard to this clone: The CDR3 goes on 3 residues after the read ends, and that part is filled in from the germline J gene. This rearrangement joins TRBV5-6 to TRBJ1-3, with D hard to call. Germline CDR1 is SGHDT and CDR2 is YYEEEE. Trimming left V 1 base short and J 4 bases short, with 3 bases between. The CDR3 runs 12 residues. CDR3 residues: CASSLRGNTIYF. The sequenced part of the CDR3 DNA is TGTGCCAGCAGCTTGCGGGGAAACACC.

A note on this clone: From the germline J gene comes the end of the CDR3, since the read stops 3 residues before it. This chain joins TRBV28 and TRBJ1-2, with 11 bases identical to TRBD1. This CDR3 is built from 18 residues. From germline, CDR1 is MDHEN and CDR2 SYDVKM. The V segment lost 1 base and the J segment 1 base; nucleotides outside the gene matches: 8. CDR3 residues: CASSLSGQGAHFNYGYTF. The CDR3 DNA, read in part, is TGTGCCAGCAGTTTATCCGGACAGGGGGCCCATTTTAACTATGGC.

Points on this clone: Read data end 3 residues before the CDR3 end; the end is taken from the germline J gene. J is TRBJ1-1 and V is TRBV5-1; 8 nucleotides line up with TRBD1. Looked up from germline, CDR1 is SGHRS and CDR2 is YFSETQ. The CDR3 totals 15 residues. Losses at the gene ends were 2 bases for V and 0 bases for J; bases not matched to a gene: 3. The CDR3 sequence is CASSFARGLNTEAFF. The part of the CDR3 DNA that was read is TGCGCCAGCAGCTTCGCCAGGGGGCTGAACACTGAA. The full variable domain, completed using reference TRBV5-1 and TRBJ1-1, is KAGVTQTPRYLIKTRGQQVTLSCSPISGHRSVSWYQQTPGQGLQFLFEYFSETQRNKGNFPGRFSGRQFSNSRSEMNVSTLELGDSALYLCASSFARGLNTEAFFGQGTRLTVV.

About this clone itself: Read coverage stops 3 residues before the CDR3 terminus; the germline J gene supplies the remainder. The gene calls are TRBV20-1 and TRBJ1-4; D is perhaps TRBD1 (5 bases). The V gene's germline CDR1 is DFQATT and CDR2 SNEGSKA (reference sequence). The CDR3 spans 15 residues. V lost 3 bases, J lost 1 base, and 12 bases lay in between. The covered CDR3 bases are TGCAGTGCTAGCAGGGATTCCGGAACTAATGAAAAA. Translated, it gives CSASRDSGTNEK. In full, the CDR3 reads CSASRDSGTNEKLFF.

Remarks on this clone: The sequenced fragment ends 3 residues before the CDR3 boundary, so the rest is inferred from the germline J gene. The chain employs TRBV5-1 and TRBJ2-5, with a weak D call TRBD1 (6 bases). Deletions cut 4 bases from V and 5 bases from J, with 18 bases between. Germline CDR1 SGHRS, CDR2 YFSETQ. The CDR3 is 15 amino acids. CDR3 amino acids: CASSRYISGEETQYF. Incomplete CDR3 DNA: TGCGCCAGCAGCCGATACATTTCAGGGGAGGAGACC.

Points on this clone: Sequencing ends 3 residues short of the CDR3 end; the germline J gene provides the rest. The genes are TRBV24-1 and TRBJ2-4, with a weak D call TRBD2 (6 bases). The CDR3 runs to 17 residues. V shed 6 bases and J shed 0 bases, with 17 bases lying between them. The germline CDR1 and CDR2 sequences are KGHDR and SFDVKD. The CDR3 reads CATSSGPAGLAKNIQYF. CDR3 DNA (partial): TGTGCCACCAGTTCCGGGCCAGCGGGCCTAGCCAAAAACATT.

Comment on this clone: The CDR3 end falls 3 residues outside the read, so it is completed with the germline J gene. This chain connects TRBV5-1 to TRBJ1-1; no firm D call. This CDR3 has 14 amino acids. Trimming shortened V by 1 base and J by 3 bases, and 10 bases separated the two germline ends. CDR1 is SGHRS, CDR2 YFSETQ, per germline. CDR3 bases read: TGCGCCAGCAGCTTGTCCGGGTCCGACACTGAA. This gives the protein CASSLSGSDTE. The CDR3 in its entirety is CASSLSGSDTEAFF.